The 21 T cell receptor beta chains below all came from one sample that was sequenced in a study of Graves' ophthalmopathy and Graves' hyperthyroidism. As the template, RNA transcripts were used to amplify TCR beta CDR3 regions. After a first-round RT-PCR with HTBI primers, a second-round multiplex PCR was run. In TCRdb, the multiplex PCR reads were re-called with MiXCR into one record per CDR3 protein. The sample holds over 450,000 distinct CDR3 sequences, about 15% seen once. Sequencing input: blood. The source is a woman aged 30 to 39 with Graves' ophthalmopathy.

This clonotype came up many times. This chain links TRBV2 with TRBJ2-5; TRBD2 matches at 11 bases. Germline V lookup: CDR1 SNHLY, CDR2 FYNNEI. The CDR3 covers 16 residues. After removal of 3 bases from V and 4 bases from J, the junction contained 7 bases not matched to a gene. The CDR3: CASSDEASGGLETQYF. The CDR3 region has the DNA TGTGCCAGCAGTGACGAGGCTAGCGGGGGGCTAGAGACCCAGTACTTC.

This clonotype was seen at least ten times. J is TRBJ1-1 and V is TRBV28, with a tentative D call TRBD1 (6 bases). Trimming took 6 bases from V and 0 from J, leaving 17 bases between them. The CDR3 has 16 amino acids. Germline V gene data show CDR1 as MDHEN and CDR2 as SYDVKM. For the CDR3, the DNA is TGTGCCAGCAGCACCCCCGGGGGGCGGGTGAACACTGAAGCTTTCTTT. It yields the protein CASSTPGGRVNTEAFF. Full variable domain (outside the CDR3, taken from reference TRBV28 and TRBJ1-1): DVKVTQSSRYLVKRTGEKVFLECVQDMDHENMFWYRQDPGLGLRLIYFSYDVKMKEKGDIPEGYSVSREKKERFSLILESASTNQTSMYLCASSTPGGRVNTEAFFGQGTRLTVV.

Ten or more counts support this clonotype. The chain carries TRBV9 and TRBJ2-7; 9 bases agree with TRBD2. This CDR3 contains 15 residues. The V segment lost 4 bases and the J segment 0 bases; nucleotides outside the gene matches: 5. CDR1 is SGDLS and CDR2 is YYNGEE in the germline V gene. The CDR3 nucleotides are TGTGCCAGCAGCCCAGGGACTAGCAACTCCTACGAGCAGTACTTC. Its protein is CASSPGTSNSYEQYF.

This clonotype was seen only a few times. The junction differs from germline at one of its ends, possibly a read error. This chain joins TRBV5-6 and TRBJ1-2; D is uncertain. Per the germline V gene, CDR1 is SGHDT and CDR2 is YYEEEE. This CDR3 comprises 14 residues. Here the CDR3 reads CASSLFPQTYDYTF. DNA of the CDR3: TGTGCCAGCAGCTTGTTTCCACAGACCTATGACTACACCTTC. The entire variable domain, with the rest obtained from reference TRBV5-6 and TRBJ1-2, is as follows: DAGVTQSPTHLIKTRGQQVTLRCSPKSGHDTVSWYQQALGQGPQFIFQYYEEEERQRGNFPDRFSGHQFPNYSSELNVNALLLGDSALYLCASSLFPQTYDYTFGSGTRLTVV.

This clonotype was observed a handful of times. The chain joins TRBV20-1 to TRBJ1-1, with unresolved D. CDR3 length: 14 residues. V lost 5 bases and J 8 bases, leaving 21 bases between the germline ends. The V gene's germline CDR1 is DFQATT and CDR2 SNEGSKA (reference sequence). The CDR3 nucleotides read TGCAGTGCTCCCCCGAGGACCTTTTCGAGGGAAGCTTTCTTT. Translating it yields CSAPPRTFSREAFF.

This clonotype was recorded a few times. The V gene is TRBV28, the J gene TRBJ2-7, with 11 nucleotides matching TRBD2. Germline-derived CDR1 and CDR2 are MDHEN and SYDVKM. The CDR3 totals 15 residues. Trimming at V came to 6 bases and at J to 2 bases, leaving 6 bases not matched to a gene. CDR3 coding DNA: TGTGCCAGCAGACGCACTAGCGGGAGCCCCTACGAGCAGTACTTC. Residues: CASRRTSGSPYEQYF.

The chain employs TRBV19 and TRBJ2-7; D ambiguous. Germline V gives CDR1 LNHDA, CDR2 SQIVND (reference sequence). V was trimmed by 1 base and J by 4 bases, leaving 8 bases between them. This CDR3 region has 13 residues. The CDR3 DNA reads TGTGCCAGTAGTATAGGGCCAGAATACGAGCAGTACTTC. Its protein product is CASSIGPEYEQYF.

This clonotype was counted at least ten times. This chain uses TRBV27 with TRBJ2-7; D gene uncertain. The CDR3 extends over 12 amino acids. Trimming pared 6 bases from V and 2 bases from J, leaving 8 bases between. Looked up from germline, CDR1 is MNHEY and CDR2 is SMNVEV (reference sequence). This chain's CDR3 is CASRGLTYEQYF. In DNA, the CDR3 is TGTGCCAGCAGAGGGTTAACCTACGAGCAGTACTTC.

This clonotype was counted at least ten times. The chain recombines TRBV20-1 with TRBJ2-6; D is uncertain. Germline loops: CDR1 DFQATT, CDR2 SNEGSKA (reference sequence). The CDR3 consists of 16 residues. V was pared by 6 bases and J by 3 bases, with 18 bases between. CDR3 residues: CSAPPAGPRGANVLTF. CDR3 DNA sequence: TGCAGTGCCCCGCCCGCAGGCCCGCGTGGGGCCAACGTCCTGACTTTC.

This clonotype came up many times. The V call is TRBV30, the J call TRBJ2-7; 7 bases match TRBD1. V shed 2 bases, J shed 1 base, and the junction held 11 bases outside the gene matches. CDR1 GTSNPN and CDR2 SVGIG come from the germline V gene (reference sequence). CDR3 length: 16 residues. CDR3 DNA sequence: TGTGCCTGGAGTCTGGCCTCCGGGACAGAGTCCTACGAGCAGTACTTC. It yields the protein CAWSLASGTESYEQYF.

This clonotype has at least ten counts. The chain uses TRBV12-3 or TRBV12-4 and TRBJ1-3; 9 bases align to TRBD1. The CDR3 spans 14 residues. V lost 6 bases to trimming and J lost 0 bases; unmatched junction nucleotides: 0. The chain's CDR3 is CASRTGGSGNTIYF. The CDR3 DNA reads TGTGCCAGCAGGACAGGGGGCTCTGGAAACACCATATATTTT.

This clonotype was seen many times. CDR3 region: CASSLRYGPGNTEAFF. The CDR3 nucleotides are TGTGCCAGCAGTTTACGCTACGGGCCGGGGAACACTGAAGCTTTCTTT. The chain combines TRBV28 with TRBJ1-1; D is undetermined. Per the germline V gene, CDR1 is MDHEN and CDR2 is SYDVKM. V dropped 2 bases and J dropped 1 base, with 14 bases sitting between them. The CDR3 runs 16 residues.

This clonotype was recorded at least ten times. The J gene is TRBJ1-1, the V gene TRBV6-5, with a possible D match to TRBD1 (5 bases). The CDR3 covers 13 residues. Germline V gene lookup returns CDR1 MNHEY and CDR2 SVGAGI. Trimming cost V 2 bases and J 4 bases, with 8 bases left between them. CDR3 loop: CASSYRGSTEAFF. CDR3 sequence (DNA): TGTGCCAGCAGTTACAGGGGAAGCACTGAAGCTTTCTTT.

There are many counts of this clonotype. CDR3 amino acids: CASSQGGRDSPLHF. The DNA of the CDR3 is TGTGCCAGCAGCCAAGGAGGCAGGGATTCACCCCTCCACTTT. V gene TRBV3-1 combines with J gene TRBJ1-6; perhaps TRBD1 as D (5 bases). There are 14 residues in the CDR3. Trimming took off 1 base at V and 8 bases at J, with 9 bases between the two ends. Germline lookup yields CDR1 LGHDT and CDR2 YNNKEL (reference sequence). Full variable domain (remainder filled in from reference TRBV3-1 and TRBJ1-6): DTAVSQTPKYLVTQMGNDKSIKCEQNLGHDTMYWYKQDSKKFLKIMFSYNNKELIINETVPNRFSPKSPDKAHLNLHINSLELGDSAVYFCASSQGGRDSPLHFGNGTRLTVT.

This clonotype has a count of ten or more. The chain uses TRBV4-1 and TRBJ1-1, with a weak D call TRBD1 (5 bases). The CDR3 extends over 18 amino acids. Trimming shortened V by 1 base and J by 0 bases, and 18 bases separated the two germline ends. The germline CDR1 and CDR2 sequences are MGHRA and YSYEKL. The CDR3 reads CASSQVPPRDAMNTEAFF. CDR3 nucleotides: TGCGCCAGCAGCCAAGTACCTCCGAGGGACGCAATGAACACTGAAGCTTTCTTT.

This clonotype occurred many times. The V gene is TRBV12-3 or TRBV12-4, the J gene TRBJ1-2; 7 bases line up with TRBD1. The CDR3 consists of 16 residues. V was pared by 7 bases and J by 0 bases, with 11 bases of the junction left unmatched. The CDR3 DNA reads as TGTGCCAGCATGCTGGAGTGGGACAGCCCTAACTATGGCTACACCTTC. It encodes CASMLEWDSPNYGYTF.

This clonotype appeared a few times. Relative to the germline gene, one junction end is altered; a read error may explain this. The rearrangement joins TRBV27 to TRBJ2-4, with a possible D match to TRBD2 (5 bases). This CDR3 is 15 amino acids long. Per germline, CDR1 MNHEY and CDR2 SMNVEV (reference sequence). CDR3: CASSLSTSGKNIKYF. As DNA, the CDR3 is TGTGCCAGCAGTTTATCGACCAGCGGCAAAAACATTAAGTACTTC.

This clonotype occurred many times. CDR3 DNA sequence: TGTGCCAGCAGCTTGCTTTCCGGGACGCTGAACACTGAAGCTTTCTTT. Its protein product is CASSLLSGTLNTEAFF. The chain couples TRBV11-2 to TRBJ1-1; D may be TRBD1 (5 bases). CDR3 length: 16 residues. Germline V gene data show CDR1 as SGHAT and CDR2 as FQNNGV. Trimming left V 3 bases short and J 0 bases short, with 14 bases between.

This clonotype showed up just a few times. The J gene is TRBJ1-1, the V gene TRBV12-5; TRBD1 might be the D (6 bases). CDR3 length: 15 residues. Germline V gene lookup returns CDR1 LGHNT and CDR2 FRNRAP. V was trimmed by 5 bases and J by 4 bases, leaving 17 bases between them. Here the CDR3 DNA reads TGTGCTAGTGGTCCGCTGGGGCAGGGGTCCACTGAAGCTTTCTTT. This codes for CASGPLGQGSTEAFF.

The chain is built from TRBV6-4 and TRBJ2-2; TRBD1 aligns across 8 bases. This CDR3 spans 18 amino acids. CDR1 is MRHNA and CDR2 is SNTAGT in the germline V gene. The V gene end was trimmed by 5 bases and the J gene end by 4 bases; junction bases not matched to a gene: 15. The CDR3: CASSSIETGDVATGELFF. The CDR3 region has the DNA TGTGCCAGCAGTAGTATAGAGACAGGGGATGTGGCCACCGGGGAGCTGTTTTTT.

This rearrangement joins TRBV18 to TRBJ2-7; 7 bases are shared with TRBD1. Germline trimming cut 5 bases from V and 2 bases from J; bases unmatched to any gene: 18. The CDR3 is 18 residues long. Germline V lookup: CDR1 KGHSH, CDR2 LQKENI. The CDR3 bases are TGTGCCAGCTCATCGGGACCGGCGACGACAGGGTGGGCCTACGAGCAGTACTTC. Translated, it gives CASSSGPATTGWAYEQYF. Combining the CDR3 with reference TRBV18 and TRBJ2-7 gives the whole variable domain NAGVMQNPRHLVRRRGQEARLRCSPMKGHSHVYWYRQLPEEGLKFMVYLQKENIIDESGMPKERFSAEFPKEGPSILRIQQVVRGDSAAYFCASSSGPATTGWAYEQYFGPGTRLTVT.